The clone carrying this TCR beta chain has a single count. Antigen specificity is unknown. The sample comes from a study of shared clonotypes between healthy human individuals. Study-level findings and limits: Of the naive CD4 clonotypes, about 5% were shared across several donors. Sampling covered nothing but blood. Tissue TCR repertoires likely differ from those found in blood.

The germline V and J ends were trimmed by 6 bases and 0 bases, with 12 bases remaining between them. This CDR3 contains 15 residues. CDR1 MNHEY and CDR2 SVGAGI come from the germline V gene. Assay: immunoSEQ multiplex PCR; the TCRdb copy retains only in-frame clones and omits some. The sample carries fewer than 3 million clones, under 95% recorded once. Donors comprised healthy HIV-negative adults lacking recent acute infections or vaccinations. Investigators divided CD4+ cells into CD45RA+ naive and CD45RA-negative memory subsets. The sequencing input was naive CD4+ T cells from PBMCs. Described subset: CD45RA+ positively selected. The chain couples TRBV6-5 to TRBJ2-1; D unresolved. The clonotype was recovered from a man aged 18-30 years in good health. Some clones in this sample may be carry-over from other donors' samples. In DNA, the CDR3 is TGTGCCAGCAGACAAACACCTAACTCCTACAATGAGCAGTTCTTC. It codes for CASRQTPNSYNEQFF.